The TCR beta chain under discussion was sequenced for a study of technical replicates of blood from a handful of donors. Clones were read by immunoSEQ multiplex PCR, and TCRdb kept only the in-frame ones, dropping some. The profile shows tens of thousands of clones, around nine tenths of them singletons. Trimming cost V 0 bases and J 3 bases, with 9 bases left between them. Germline V lookup: CDR1 SGHRS, CDR2 YFSETQ. The CDR3 consists of 14 residues. Comments on this clone: Other DNA sequences in this sample translate to the same CDR3.

This sequence was found in a human donor in good health. Some clones in this sample may be carry-over from other donors' samples. The chain has TRBV5-1 and TRBJ1-1; D is ambiguous. The sample comprised PBMCs. The CDR3 nucleotides read TGCGCCAGCAGCTTGGGGGGAGGGTACACTGAAGCTTTCTTT. Translated, it gives CASSLGGGYTEAFF.